The 21 T cell receptor beta chains below come from one sample, sequenced in a study of blood T cells in healthy people across ages. With a J-beta primer mix and a sample-barcoded 5' primer, a second PCR ran about 6 to 11 cycles. Each CDR3 protein is one row after TCRdb ran MiXCR on the 5' RACE reads. The table has some 1.4 million distinct CDR3 sequences, roughly 40% seen once. The source material was blood. The receptors derive from a woman younger than 35 in good health.

This clonotype was counted a few times. J is TRBJ2-1 and V is TRBV28; D not resolved. The CDR3 contains 16 residues. Trimming left V 8 bases short and J 0 bases short, with 17 bases between. Germline assignment: CDR1 MDHEN and CDR2 SYDVKM. This CDR3 reads CASLKVTSSSYNEQFF. The CDR3, as DNA: TGTGCCAGCCTCAAAGTAACCTCCAGCTCCTACAATGAGCAGTTCTTC.

Only a few counts were recorded for this clonotype. The J gene is TRBJ2-7, the V gene TRBV2; the match to TRBD2 covers 9 bases. The end of the DNA aligns better with TRBJ2-5, so the J call may be wrong. The CDR3 covers 14 residues. CDR1 SNHLY and CDR2 FYNNEI come from the germline V gene. The CDR3 protein is CASIPRGGLETQYF. The CDR3 region has the DNA TGTGCCAGCATCCCGCGGGGGGGGCTGGAGACCCAGTACTTC.

This clonotype occurred a few times. V gene TRBV4-1 combines with J gene TRBJ1-3; weak D call: TRBD1 (5 bases). Germline V CDR1 and CDR2: MGHRA, YSYEKL. V dropped 0 bases and J dropped 7 bases, with 10 bases sitting between them. The CDR3 covers 14 residues. Written as DNA, the CDR3 is TGCGCCAGCAGCCAAGAACGCAGGGCTAACACCATATATTTT. It is translated as CASSQERRANTIYF.

At least ten counts were recorded for this clonotype. This chain joins TRBV12-3 or TRBV12-4 and TRBJ2-3; 7 bases fit TRBD2. There are 13 residues in the CDR3. V was clipped by 3 bases and J by 4 bases; unmatched bases: 1. CDR3 sequence (DNA): TGTGCCAGCAGTTTGCGGGAGTCAGATACGCAGTATTTT. Amino acid sequence: CASSLRESDTQYF.

This clonotype was recorded a few times. This chain connects TRBV20-1 to TRBJ2-1, with 9 bases lining up with TRBD2. Germline CDR1 and CDR2: DFQATT and SNEGSKA (reference sequence). The CDR3 length is 13 residues. V was pared by 5 bases and J by 2 bases, with 1 base of the junction left unmatched. The CDR3 loop reads CSAGTSPYNEQFF. Written as DNA, the CDR3 is TGCAGTGCTGGGACTAGCCCCTACAATGAGCAGTTCTTC.

Only a few counts were recorded for this clonotype. The chain links TRBV6-2 or TRBV6-3 to TRBJ2-5, with TRBD1 matching 8 bases. Near its end, the DNA agrees better with TRBJ2-7, so the J call may be wrong. CDR1 and CDR2 from the germline V gene are MNHEY and SVGEGT. This CDR3 has 15 residues. The CDR3 sequence: CASSPGQAGGYEQYF. The CDR3 region has the DNA TGTGCCAGCAGTCCGGGACAGGCTGGGGGCTACGAGCAGTACTTC.

The chain uses TRBV29-1 and TRBJ2-7, with D perhaps TRBD2 (6 bases). CDR1 SQVTM and CDR2 ANQGSEA come from the germline V gene. This CDR3 has 16 residues. V lost 4 bases and J lost 3, with 22 bases in between. The CDR3 DNA follows: TGCAGCGTTGCTCCCATTGCCTCGACTAGTAACTACGAGCAGTACTTC. Protein: CSVAPIASTSNYEQYF.

This clonotype was detected only a few times. The chain employs TRBV29-1 and TRBJ1-2; weak D call: TRBD1 (6 bases). Germline CDR1 is SQVTM and CDR2 is ANQGSEA. The CDR3 is made up of 13 amino acids. Trimming took 1 base from V and 8 from J, leaving 14 bases between them. CDR3 sequence: CSVEAQGTEGYTF. CDR3 DNA sequence: TGCAGCGTTGAAGCTCAGGGGACCGAAGGCTACACCTTC.

The chain employs TRBV5-1 and TRBJ2-5; 7 bases map to TRBD1. CDR3 length: 15 residues. V lost 0 bases, J lost 5 bases, and 7 bases stayed unmatched. Germline CDR1 is SGHRS and CDR2 is YFSETQ. The CDR3 nucleotides read TGCGCCAGCAGCTTGGAGGGGCAGGGGGAGGAGACCCAGTACTTC. This translates into CASSLEGQGEETQYF.

This clonotype showed up just once. The chain uses TRBV20-1 and TRBJ2-1, with a weak D call TRBD2 (5 bases). V gave up 0 bases and J gave up 9 bases, with 15 bases separating them. The CDR3 runs 14 residues. The germline V gene encodes CDR1 DFQATT and CDR2 SNEGSKA (reference sequence). CDR3 sequence: CSARDRSGYGEQFF. DNA of the CDR3: TGCAGTGCTAGAGATCGTTCGGGATATGGTGAGCAGTTCTTC.

This clonotype was counted only a few times. The chain couples TRBV28 to TRBJ2-7; perhaps TRBD2 as D (6 bases). V was clipped by 4 bases and J by 0 bases, with 19 bases between them. CDR1 MDHEN and CDR2 SYDVKM come from the germline V gene. There are 17 residues in the CDR3. CDR3 coding DNA: TGTGCCAGCAGTTCATCCATAGCGGAGACTACCTCCTACGAGCAGTACTTC. Protein: CASSSSIAETTSYEQYF.

This chain links TRBV4-1 with TRBJ2-7, with D maybe TRBD2 (5 bases). V was trimmed by 0 bases and J by 6 bases, leaving 15 bases between them. The CDR3 spans 15 residues. Germline V gives CDR1 MGHRA, CDR2 YSYEKL. Written as DNA, the CDR3 is TGCGCCAGCAGCCAAGATAACGGGGTATGGGGCGAGCAGTACTTC. The encoded protein is CASSQDNGVWGEQYF.

In its sample, this clonotype was seen a few times. J is TRBJ2-7 and V is TRBV5-1, with 8 bases matching TRBD1. After removal of 4 bases from V and 0 bases from J, the junction contained 9 bases not matched to a gene. The CDR3 totals 16 residues. Germline loops: CDR1 SGHRS, CDR2 YFSETQ. The DNA of the CDR3 is TGCGCCAGCAGCCCTGGACAGGGTATTAGCTCCTACGAGCAGTACTTC. This gives the protein CASSPGQGISSYEQYF.

This chain connects TRBV10-3 to TRBJ2-7, with D possibly being TRBD2 (5 bases). The germline gives CDR1 ENHRY, CDR2 SYGVKD. This CDR3 has 14 amino acids. Trimming shortened V by 8 bases and J by 2 bases, and 16 bases separated the two germline ends. CDR3 DNA: TGTGCCATCTCCCGGGGAGAGACAACCTACGAGCAGTACTTC. Translating gives CAISRGETTYEQYF.

This clonotype has just a few counts. The gene calls are TRBV4-1 and TRBJ2-5; no firm D call. The V and J ends lost 3 bases and 3 bases respectively, with 8 bases between them. CDR1 MGHRA and CDR2 YSYEKL come from the germline V gene. The CDR3 spans 13 residues. CDR3 nucleotide sequence: TGCGCCAGCAGCCAGCCCAATGAAGAGACCCAGTACTTC. This gives the protein CASSQPNEETQYF.

The J gene is TRBJ2-5, the V gene TRBV3-1; 7 bases fit TRBD2. The V and J ends lost 0 bases and 11 bases, in that order; junction bases with no gene match: 15. The V gene's germline CDR1 is LGHDT and CDR2 YNNKEL (reference sequence). CDR3 size: 16 residues. Written as DNA, the CDR3 is TGTGCCAGCAGCCAAGAAGGAGCGGGAACCTACAATGAGCAGTACTTC. As protein: CASSQEGAGTYNEQYF.

The CDR3 sequence is CASSGRLRDRVGDGYTF. The DNA for the CDR3 is TGTGCCAGCAGTGGGCGCCTCCGGGACAGGGTAGGGGATGGCTACACCTTC. The gene calls are TRBV27 and TRBJ1-2; 9 bases match TRBD1. V shed 5 bases and J 6 bases; nucleotides not matched to a gene: 16. The CDR3 contains 17 residues. From germline, CDR1 is MNHEY and CDR2 SMNVEV (reference sequence).

The chain couples TRBV10-3 to TRBJ1-2; D remains ambiguous. Germline V gene lookup returns CDR1 ENHRY and CDR2 SYGVKD. V lost 7 bases and J 2 bases, leaving 11 bases between the germline ends. The length of the CDR3 is 13 residues. The CDR3 region has the DNA TGTGCCATCACCGGCGCGGAAAACTATGGCTACACCTTC. Amino acid sequence: CAITGAENYGYTF.

The rearrangement uses TRBV3-1 and TRBJ2-3; 12 nucleotides match TRBD2. J gave up 4 bases and V 1 base, and 3 bases lay outside the gene matches. The CDR3 is made up of 16 amino acids. Germline loops: CDR1 LGHDT, CDR2 YNNKEL (reference sequence). The CDR3 sequence is CASSQVLAGGADTQYF. The CDR3 DNA follows: TGTGCCAGCAGCCAAGTACTAGCGGGGGGAGCAGATACGCAGTATTTT.

In this sample, this clonotype turned up many times. V and J are TRBV9 and TRBJ2-7, with 10 bases that match TRBD1. Germline CDR1 and CDR2: SGDLS and YYNGEE. There are 14 residues in the CDR3. V shed 8 bases and J 3 bases; nucleotides not matched to a gene: 8. The CDR3 spells CASSHGTGDYEQYF. In nucleotides, the CDR3 is TGTGCCAGTTCCCACGGGACAGGGGACTACGAGCAGTACTTC.

V and J are TRBV2 and TRBJ1-2; 7 bases line up with TRBD1. Germline CDR1 and CDR2: SNHLY and FYNNEI. Germline trimming cut 8 bases from V and 0 bases from J; bases unmatched to any gene: 3. The CDR3 contains 13 residues. The CDR3 sequence is CASATGSNYGYTF. The CDR3 nucleotides are TGTGCCAGCGCGACAGGGTCTAACTATGGCTACACCTTC. The full variable domain, in which reference TRBV2 and TRBJ1-2 provide the parts outside the CDR3, is EPEVTQTPSHQVTQMGQEVILRCVPISNHLYFYWYRQILGQKVEFLVSFYNNEISEKSEIFDDQFSVERPDGSNFTLKIRSTKLEDSAMYFCASATGSNYGYTFGSGTRLTVV.